A single sample is the source of the 20 T cell receptor beta chains below, sequenced in a study of T cell repertoires in cytomegalovirus infection. These TCRs are of unknown antigen specificity. TCRdb ran MiXCR on the reads and lists one entry per CDR3 protein. The sample holds approximately 300,000 distinct CDR3 sequences, 25% to 30% seen once. Material: cultured PBMCs, obtained from culture after CMV antigen stimulation. These receptors came from a human donor in good health (CMV status not recorded). Some clones in this sample may be carry-over from other donors' samples.

The chain uses TRBV7-2 and TRBJ1-6; the match to TRBD1 covers 9 bases. The CDR3 contains 16 residues. V lost 6 bases to trimming and J lost 10 bases; unmatched junction nucleotides: 13. Germline CDR1 SGHTA, CDR2 FQGNSA. The CDR3 loop reads CASSTGGPDRRSPLHF. The CDR3 DNA reads as TGTGCCAGCAGTACAGGGGGCCCAGACCGGCGGTCACCCCTCCACTTT.

In this sample, this clonotype turned up a few times. The chain employs TRBV7-6 and TRBJ2-7; D not certain. V lost 6 bases and J 1 base, leaving 13 bases between the germline ends. Germline V gene data show CDR1 as SGHVS and CDR2 as FNYEAQ. There are 14 residues in the CDR3. CDR3 sequence: CASRGTDASYEQYF. The DNA of the CDR3 is TGTGCCAGCAGAGGAACAGACGCTTCCTACGAGCAGTACTTC.

V is TRBV27 and J is TRBJ1-4; D remains unclear. The CDR3 loop spans 13 amino acids. Trimming took 5 bases from V and 5 from J, leaving 9 bases between them. CDR1 and CDR2 (germline): MNHEY, SMNVEV (reference sequence). The CDR3 nucleotides read TGTGCCAGCAGTACCACGGCGAATGAAAAACTGTTTTTT. As protein: CASSTTANEKLFF.

This clonotype was counted only a few times. V gene TRBV11-2 combines with J gene TRBJ2-3; D may be TRBD1 (6 bases). CDR1 and CDR2 (germline): SGHAT, FQNNGV. CDR3 length: 16 residues. V lost 2 bases, J lost 1 base, and 13 bases lay in between. CDR3 protein: CASSLYGQGRTDTQYF. The DNA for the CDR3 is TGTGCCAGCAGCTTATACGGTCAGGGGCGCACAGATACGCAGTATTTT.

V usage is TRBV6-5 and J usage is TRBJ2-5, with 8 bases that match TRBD2. Germline CDR1 reads MNHEY; CDR2 reads SVGAGI. V dropped 6 bases and J dropped 2; count of bases not matched to a gene: 8. The CDR3 has 15 residues. CDR3 bases: TGTGCCAGCAGATTAGCGGGGCCTGGGCAAGAGACCCAGTACTTC. Translation: CASRLAGPGQETQYF.

This clonotype was seen more than once but under ten times. The J gene is TRBJ2-7, the V gene TRBV9; no firm D call. This CDR3 has 13 residues. Germline V gene lookup returns CDR1 SGDLS and CDR2 YYNGEE. V lost 4 bases and J 7 bases, leaving 15 bases between the germline ends. For the CDR3, the DNA is TGTGCCAGCAGCCCTTCTGGGGTAAGGGAGCAGTACTTC. Residues: CASSPSGVREQYF. The full variable domain, rest sourced from reference TRBV9 and TRBJ2-7, is DSGVTQTPKHLITATGQRVTLRCSPRSGDLSVYWYQQSLDQGLQFLIQYYNGEERAKGNILERFSAQQFPDLHSELNLSSLELGDSALYFCASSPSGVREQYFGPGTRLTVT.

The V gene is TRBV2, the J gene TRBJ1-1; 7 bases are a match to TRBD1. The CDR3 sequence is 17 residues long. Germline V gene data show CDR1 as SNHLY and CDR2 as FYNNEI. The V gene end was trimmed by 4 bases and the J gene end by 5 bases; junction bases not matched to a gene: 16. The CDR3 is CASSGEVTGLVRTEAFF. The CDR3 region has the DNA TGTGCCAGCAGTGGCGAGGTGACAGGGCTCGTACGGACTGAAGCTTTCTTT.

This clonotype was observed many times. The V call is TRBV20-1, the J call TRBJ2-4; either TRBD1 or TRBD2 may fit D (5 bases each). Germline assignment: CDR1 DFQATT and CDR2 SNEGSKA (reference sequence). Trimming left V 1 base short and J 1 base short, with 14 bases between. This CDR3 contains 16 residues. The CDR3: CSARVGVWGAKNIQYF. Written as DNA, the CDR3 is TGCAGTGCTAGAGTGGGCGTCTGGGGGGCCAAAAACATTCAGTACTTC.

Comments on this clonotype: This could be a read error, since a much larger clone is one nucleotide away. This chain connects TRBV7-6 to TRBJ1-3, with TRBD1 identical over 7 bases. Germline V gene data show CDR1 as SGHVS and CDR2 as FNYEAQ. After removal of 8 bases from V and 4 bases from J, the junction contained 11 bases not matched to a gene. The CDR3 runs 15 residues. The CDR3 coding sequence is TGTGCCAGCGGAGGACAGGTAATGGGCGGAAACACCATATATTTT. Protein product: CASGGQVMGGNTIYF.

In its sample, this clonotype was seen a few times. The rearrangement uses TRBV6-5 and TRBJ2-7; TRBD2 matches 10 bases. The CDR3 is 12 amino acids. Germline trimming cut 8 bases from V and 4 bases from J; bases unmatched to any gene: 2. Germline assignment: CDR1 MNHEY and CDR2 SVGAGI. The CDR3 coding sequence is TGTGCCAGCCTTAGCGGGAGGTACGAGCAGTACTTC. Translating it yields CASLSGRYEQYF.

This rearrangement joins TRBV7-2 to TRBJ2-7, with TRBD2 matching 11 bases. Trimming took 5 bases from V and 6 from J; bases not matched to a gene: 9. Germline V gene data show CDR1 as SGHTA and CDR2 as FQGNSA. This CDR3 spans 15 amino acids. CDR3 in amino acids: CASSESGLAAPEQYF. CDR3 coding DNA: TGTGCCAGCAGCGAATCGGGACTAGCGGCCCCCGAGCAGTACTTC.

The rearrangement joins TRBV7-2 to TRBJ1-2; D is undetermined. Trimming removed 7 bases from V and 4 bases from J, with 13 bases in between. The CDR3 consists of 13 residues. Germline CDR1 is SGHTA and CDR2 is FQGNSA. CDR3 region: CASIADGVYGYTF. The CDR3 bases are TGTGCCAGCATCGCTGACGGGGTCTATGGCTACACCTTC.

This chain links TRBV4-1 with TRBJ1-1, with TRBD1 matching over 8 bases. J lost 4 bases, V lost 4 bases, and 8 bases had no gene match. The CDR3 length is 15 residues. Looked up from germline, CDR1 is MGHRA and CDR2 is YSYEKL. The CDR3 DNA sequence: TGCGCCAGCAGCCTTCGCCTAGACAGGGGCACTGAAGCTTTCTTT. Its translation is CASSLRLDRGTEAFF.

V usage is TRBV7-6 and J usage is TRBJ1-6; D is possibly TRBD1 (5 bases). The germline CDR1 and CDR2 sequences are SGHVS and FNYEAQ. The CDR3 is 16 residues long. The V end was cut by 4 bases, the J end by 8 bases, with 18 bases between. In DNA, the CDR3 is TGTGCCAGCAGCTCGTATGTCCCGGGACGAGATTCACCCCTCCACTTT. Its translation is CASSSYVPGRDSPLHF. Using reference TRBV7-6 and TRBJ1-6 for the parts outside the CDR3, the full variable domain is GAGVSQSPRYKVTKRGQDVALRCDPISGHVSLYWYRQALGQGPEFLTYFNYEAQQDKSGLPNDRFSAERPEGSISTLTIQRTEQRDSAMYRCASSSYVPGRDSPLHFGNGTRLTVT.

Many counts were recorded for this clonotype. The chain is built from TRBV7-2 and TRBJ1-2; D ambiguous. V was cut by 5 bases and J by 8 bases, with 9 bases left in between. The germline V gene encodes CDR1 SGHTA and CDR2 FQGNSA. The CDR3 loop spans 11 amino acids. The CDR3 loop is CASSTHQGYTF. Here the CDR3 DNA reads TGTGCCAGCAGCACACACCAAGGCTACACCTTC.

The chain uses TRBV5-1 and TRBJ2-2; 10 bases are a match to TRBD2. V shed 0 bases and J 5 bases; nucleotides not matched to a gene: 7. The CDR3 length is 17 residues. Germline V CDR1 and CDR2: SGHRS, YFSETQ. The CDR3 protein is CASSLAPSGSTTGELFF. CDR3 nucleotide sequence: TGCGCCAGCAGCTTGGCGCCTAGCGGGAGTACGACCGGGGAGCTGTTTTTT.

This chain links TRBV7-9 with TRBJ2-7, with D perhaps TRBD2 (8 bases). Germline V lookup: CDR1 SEHNR, CDR2 FQNEAQ (reference sequence). Trimming took off 6 bases at V and 4 bases at J, with 19 bases between the two ends. This CDR3 contains 15 residues. The DNA for the CDR3 is TGTGCCAGCAGACCACGGGAGGGGGCAGAGTACGAGCAGTACTTC. Protein: CASRPREGAEYEQYF.

This chain connects TRBV12-3 or TRBV12-4 to TRBJ1-5, with D possibly being TRBD1 (5 bases). Trimming removed 1 base from V and 4 bases from J, with 11 bases in between. This CDR3 contains 15 residues. The CDR3, as DNA: TGTGCCAGCAGTTTAGGGCGGAGGGGAAATCAGCCCCAGCATTTT. Its translation is CASSLGRRGNQPQHF.

The chain recombines TRBV19 with TRBJ2-7, with a weak D call TRBD1 (5 bases). Trimming took off 3 bases at V and 2 bases at J, with 8 bases between the two ends. Germline values: CDR1 LNHDA, CDR2 SQIVND (reference sequence). This CDR3 comprises 13 residues. The CDR3 region is CASSMQGPYEQYF. CDR3 nucleotides: TGTGCCAGTAGTATGCAGGGCCCCTACGAGCAGTACTTC.

The DNA for the CDR3 is TGTGCCAGCAGCGTTATCCCTCAAGAGACCCAGTACTTC. It is translated as CASSVIPQETQYF. The chain uses TRBV9 and TRBJ2-5; no clear D. Trimming pared 2 bases from V and 2 bases from J, leaving 7 bases between. Germline lookup yields CDR1 SGDLS and CDR2 YYNGEE. The CDR3 extends over 13 amino acids.